The entry below describes one TCR beta chain. This entry comes from a study of blood T cell repertoires in COVID-19. About the research overall: Sources were T cells, B-cell-depleted T cells, or PBMCs; the material itself was cDNA or gDNA.

As processed by the authors: The assay estimated nucleated cells by amplifying reference gene primers. TCRdb's table, derived via immunoSEQ multiplex PCR, lists solely in-frame clones and lacks some. From that table come the V and J calls and clone size; the DNA was used to work out D and trimming. This table holds 40,000 to 55,000 clones, roughly 84% found once. This CDR3 is 13 amino acids long. V was cut by 3 bases and J by 5 bases, with 11 bases left in between. Germline V gene lookup returns CDR1 SNHLY and CDR2 FYNNEI. The receptor's source is a man aged 45 to 65 with active COVID-19. The chain links TRBV2 to TRBJ2-7; tentatively, D is TRBD2 (6 bases). The specimen sequenced was peripheral blood. CDR3 loop: CASSELRGNEQYF. CDR3 sequence (DNA): TGTGCCAGCAGTGAGCTACGGGGGAACGAGCAGTACTTC.